The 15 T cell receptor beta chains reported below all come from one sample, sequenced in a study of molecular identifiers for immune sequencing clone quantification. TCRdb re-analysed the PCR reads in MiXCR, keeping a single row per CDR3 protein. The sample consists of around 480,000 distinct CDR3 sequences, about a fifth of them appearing once. The source material was naive CD8+ T cells from blood, with Jurkat cell RNA spiked in. Subset described: FACS-sorted CD8+CD4-CCR7+CD45RA+ naive T cells. Receptors originate from a human donor in good health. Some libraries in this study had Jurkat cell RNA spiked in.

This clonotype was observed a handful of times. The chain has TRBV19 and TRBJ1-5; unclear D gene. Looked up from germline, CDR1 is LNHDA and CDR2 is SQIVND (reference sequence). The V end lost 2 bases, the J end lost 5 bases, and 10 bases lay between the germline ends. The CDR3 sequence is 14 residues long. The CDR3 DNA reads as TGTGCCAGTAGTATAAGTCAGCTCTATCAGCCCCAGCATTTT. This translates into CASSISQLYQPQHF.

This clonotype was recorded a few times. The CDR3 nucleotides read TGTGCCAGCGGCTACGCCGGGGAGCTGTTTTTT. The encoded protein is CASGYAGELFF. V and J are TRBV28 and TRBJ2-2; unclear D gene. Germline V gives CDR1 MDHEN, CDR2 SYDVKM. V lost 8 bases and J lost 6, with 7 bases in between. The CDR3 loop spans 11 amino acids.

The chain employs TRBV6-2 or TRBV6-3 and TRBJ1-2, with 8 bases lining up with TRBD1. CDR3 size: 14 residues. The germline V gene encodes CDR1 MNHEY and CDR2 SVGEGT. J gave up 0 bases and V 6 bases, and 3 bases lay outside the gene matches. CDR3 DNA: TGTGCCAGCAGAGGGACAGGCGCTAACTATGGCTACACCTTC. It codes for CASRGTGANYGYTF.

In this sample, this clonotype turned up a few times. The chain is built from TRBV3-2 and TRBJ2-7; the table's D gene call, TRBD1, was not cross checked with the DNA. TRBV3-2 has pseudogene status. The CDR3 sequence is 16 residues long. CDR3 residues: CASSQDRPAGGYEQYF. The CDR3 coding sequence is TGTGCCAGCAGCCAAGATAGGCCGGCAGGGGGCTACGAGCAGTACTTC.

This clonotype has a handful of counts. CDR3 protein: CASSKTMGPRGTDTQYF. DNA of the CDR3: TGTGCCAGCAGCAAAACGATGGGGCCCAGGGGCACAGATACGCAGTATTTT. V usage is TRBV7-9 and J usage is TRBJ2-3; TRBD1 might be the D (5 bases). The germline V and J ends were trimmed by 5 bases and 1 base, with 19 bases remaining between them. The germline V gene encodes CDR1 SEHNR and CDR2 FQNEAQ (reference sequence). The CDR3 runs to 17 residues.

With regard to this clonotype: One base away lies a much larger clone, so this may be a sequencing read error. CDR3 sequence (DNA): TGTGTCAGCAGCTTAGGTGAGAATGAGCAGTTCTTC. It encodes CVSSLGENEQFF. This chain uses TRBV7-2 with TRBJ2-1; D is unresolved. CDR1 and CDR2 (germline): SGHTA, FQGNSA. This CDR3 spans 12 amino acids. The whole variable domain, remainder taken from reference TRBV7-2 and TRBJ2-1, is GAGVSQSPSNKVTEKGKDVELRCDPISGHTALYWYRQSLGQGLEFLIYFQGNSAPDKSGLPSDRFSAERTGGSVSTLTIQRTQQEDSAVYLCVSSLGENEQFFGPGTRLTVL.

This clonotype was observed a few times. The chain is built from TRBV27 and TRBJ2-7; D may be TRBD1 (5 bases). Germline CDR1 MNHEY, CDR2 SMNVEV (reference sequence). This CDR3 has 15 residues. V lost 6 bases and J 4 bases, leaving 19 bases between the germline ends. This chain's CDR3 is CASSLKGASAYEQYF. The CDR3 DNA is TGTGCCAGCAGCTTAAAAGGGGCTAGTGCGTACGAGCAGTACTTC.

In this sample, this clonotype turned up many times. The chain uses TRBV5-1 and TRBJ2-7, with TRBD2 as a possible D gene (6 bases). V was pared by 0 bases and J by 1 base, with 14 bases between. Germline CDR1 SGHRS, CDR2 YFSETQ. The CDR3 totals 16 residues. This chain's CDR3 is CASSLARTGDSYEQYF. CDR3 DNA: TGCGCCAGCAGCTTGGCCCGGACGGGGGATTCCTACGAGCAGTACTTC.

This clonotype was observed a few times. This chain links TRBV4-1 with TRBJ1-1; D not certain. Germline V gene lookup returns CDR1 MGHRA and CDR2 YSYEKL. V shed 1 base and J shed 4 bases, with 10 bases lying between them. The length of the CDR3 is 14 residues. The CDR3 loop reads CASSQVGWTTEAFF. The CDR3 nucleotides are TGCGCCAGCAGCCAAGTTGGCTGGACCACTGAAGCTTTCTTT.

There are a few counts of this clonotype. The V and J genes are TRBV7-9 and TRBJ2-7; no firm D call. The CDR3 is made up of 12 amino acids. The V gene lost 1 base and the J gene lost 6 bases, with 7 bases spanning the gap. The germline CDR1 and CDR2 sequences are SEHNR and FQNEAQ (reference sequence). The CDR3 protein is CASSLGLSEQYF. DNA of the CDR3: TGTGCCAGCAGCTTAGGGTTGAGCGAGCAGTACTTC.

CDR3 sequence reads: CAWSVSGVEEKLFF. The CDR3 nucleotides read TGTGCCTGGAGTGTATCAGGAGTTGAAGAAAAACTGTTTTTT. The chain has TRBV30 and TRBJ1-4; D not certain. The germline V gene has CDR1 GTSNPN and CDR2 SVGIG (reference sequence). This CDR3 has 14 residues. V lost 0 bases and J lost 8, with 13 bases in between.

This clonotype was detected many times. This chain connects TRBV7-9 to TRBJ2-6, with 10 bases lining up with TRBD1. The germline V gene encodes CDR1 SEHNR and CDR2 FQNEAQ (reference sequence). V was clipped by 5 bases and J by 2 bases; unmatched bases: 9. The CDR3 runs 18 residues. CDR3 coding DNA: TGTGCCAGCAGCAATCCTGGGGGACAGGGGCCTGGGGCCAACGTCCTGACTTTC. Protein: CASSNPGGQGPGANVLTF.

The CDR3 bases are TGTGCCAGCAGACTAGGTAGGGATCCCCTGAACACTGAAGCTTTCTTT. This encodes CASRLGRDPLNTEAFF. This chain connects TRBV5-6 to TRBJ1-1; unclear D gene. V dropped 5 bases and J dropped 0 bases, with 17 bases sitting between them. Looked up from germline, CDR1 is SGHDT and CDR2 is YYEEEE. CDR3 length: 16 residues.

In this sample, this clonotype turned up many times. CDR3 amino acids: CATSRSGFGELFF. In DNA form, the CDR3 reads TGTGCCACCAGCAGAAGTGGGTTCGGGGAGCTGTTTTTT. This chain joins TRBV24-1 and TRBJ2-2; no clear D. V shed 7 bases and J shed 7 bases, with 12 bases lying between them. CDR3 size: 13 residues. Per germline, CDR1 KGHDR and CDR2 SFDVKD.

The chain carries TRBV9 and TRBJ2-2; TRBD2 matches 7 bases. CDR3 length equals 16 residues. Unmatched junction bases numbered 6, after V lost 4 bases and J lost 0 bases. Germline lookup yields CDR1 SGDLS and CDR2 YYNGEE. CDR3 coding DNA: TGTGCCAGCAGCTCCAGCGGGACCGCGAACACCGGGGAGCTGTTTTTT. Translation: CASSSSGTANTGELFF.